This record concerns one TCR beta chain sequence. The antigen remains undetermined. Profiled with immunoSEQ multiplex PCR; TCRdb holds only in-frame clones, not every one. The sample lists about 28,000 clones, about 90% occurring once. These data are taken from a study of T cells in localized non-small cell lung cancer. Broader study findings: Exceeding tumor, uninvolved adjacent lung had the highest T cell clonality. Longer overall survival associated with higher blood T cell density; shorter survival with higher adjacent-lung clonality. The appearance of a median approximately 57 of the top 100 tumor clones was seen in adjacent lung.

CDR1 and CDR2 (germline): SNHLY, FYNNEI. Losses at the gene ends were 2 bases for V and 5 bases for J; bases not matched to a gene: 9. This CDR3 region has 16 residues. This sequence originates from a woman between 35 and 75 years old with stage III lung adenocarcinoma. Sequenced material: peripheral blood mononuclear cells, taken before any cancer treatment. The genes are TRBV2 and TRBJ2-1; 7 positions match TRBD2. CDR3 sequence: CASSENRASGNNEQFF. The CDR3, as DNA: TGTGCCAGCAGTGAAAACCGCGCTAGCGGCAACAATGAGCAGTTCTTC.